The clone carrying this TCR beta chain was detected a few times. Antigen: not known. The beta constant-region primer was an equimolar mix of two oligonucleotides covering TRBC1 and TRBC2. Ligated cDNA was amplified by four rounds of PCR with nested alpha and beta constant-region primers and SP2. The cDNA 3' end received a ligated single-stranded oligonucleotide carrying the SP2 primer and a 12-nucleotide UMI. Each CDR3 protein gets one entry after TCRdb re-called the UMI-ligation and nested PCR reads with MiXCR. Seen here are about 150,000 distinct CDR3 sequences, 22% observed once, and the top ten hold roughly 0.1%. This sample stems from a study of naive and memory T cell subsets. Study-level results: Over 95% of naive TCR sequences appeared only once after error correction, unlike memory subsets. A few larger clonotypes appeared in naive repertoires, especially CD8, possibly memory cells re-expressing CD45RA.

Cells stained for CD3, CD4, CD8, CD45RA and CD27 were sorted into four subsets. The sample consisted of naive CD4+ T cells from blood. This TCR derives from a human donor in good health.

CDR3 region: CATSREILAADTQYF. CDR3 nucleotide sequence: TGTGCCACCAGCAGAGAGATCTTGGCGGCAGATACGCAGTATTTT. This rearrangement joins TRBV15 to TRBJ2-3; D remains ambiguous. CDR1 and CDR2 (germline): LNHNV, YYDKDF (reference sequence). V lost 0 bases, J lost 4 bases, and 11 bases lay in between. The CDR3 has 15 residues.